The T cell receptor (beta chain) under discussion was sequenced for a study of cytomegalovirus exposure and HLA in healthy donors. Germline V CDR1 and CDR2: SGHVS, FQNEAQ. Trimming took 2 bases from V and 9 from J, leaving 16 bases between them. There are 14 residues in the CDR3. It was with 60 Vbeta and 13 Jbeta primers that the PCR ran. Repertoires were generated with immunoSEQ multiplex PCR, while TCRdb's copy carries only in-frame clones and drops some. The table has some 110,000 clones, around 74% seen once. The clonotype comes from a woman between 18 and 29 years old in good health and CMV-seronegative. This chain uses TRBV7-8 with TRBJ1-2; D uncertain. The sequencing input was PBMCs. CDR3 DNA: TGTGCCAGCAGCTTAAACAGTCTCATCGGGAGCTACACCTTC. It translates to CASSLNSLIGSYTF.